Shown below are 5 T cell receptor beta chains from a single sample sequenced in a study of blood T cell repertoires in COVID-19. Here immunoSEQ multiplex PCR was the method, and the copy in TCRdb shows in-frame clones only, minus some. The sample yields about 220,000 clones, about four fifths seen once. Sequencing was done on a sample of peripheral blood. All receptors derive from a woman over 75 with acute or convalescent COVID-19.

This clone was observed a single time. The chain uses TRBV28 and TRBJ2-2; 12 nucleotides match TRBD1. This CDR3 spans 14 amino acids. With V trimmed by 7 bases and J by 9 bases, 6 bases remained unmatched. The germline gives CDR1 MDHEN, CDR2 SYDVKM. This CDR3 reads CASTTGTGGWELFF. The CDR3 DNA sequence: TGTGCCAGCACCACAGGGACAGGGGGCTGGGAGCTGTTTTTT.

The V call is TRBV3-1 (or the pseudogene TRBV3-2), the J call TRBJ1-6, with TRBD1 as a possible D gene (5 bases). The CDR3 is 14 amino acids. V lost 2 bases to trimming and J lost 5 bases, with 7 bases between them. Looked up from germline, CDR1 is LGHDT and CDR2 is YNNKEL (reference sequence). The CDR3 protein is CASSQLGDNSPLHF. Here the CDR3 DNA reads TGTGCCAGCAGCCAACTAGGGGATAATTCACCCCTCCACTTT.

The chain carries TRBV6-5 and TRBJ2-3; tentatively, D is TRBD2 (5 bases). The CDR3 is 13 residues long. V was cut by 7 bases and J by 2 bases, with 10 bases left in between. Looked up from germline, CDR1 is MNHEY and CDR2 is SVGAGI. CDR3: CASKLGLTDTQYF. The DNA of the CDR3 is TGTGCCAGCAAACTAGGGCTCACAGATACGCAGTATTTT.

The rearrangement links TRBV19 to TRBJ1-4; tentative D call: TRBD1 (6 bases). In germline, CDR1 is LNHDA, CDR2 SQIVND (reference sequence). V shed 2 bases and J shed 7 bases, with 11 bases lying between them. This CDR3 has 14 amino acids. Here the CDR3 DNA reads TGTGCCAGTAGTATACCAGGGGCTTTTGAAAAACTGTTTTTT. The encoded protein is CASSIPGAFEKLFF. The variable domain in full, with the rest retrieved from reference TRBV19 and TRBJ1-4, is DGGITQSPKYLFRKEGQNVTLSCEQNLNHDAMYWYRQDPGQGLRLIYYSQIVNDFQKGDIAEGYSVSREKKESFPLTVTSAQKNPTAFYLCASSIPGAFEKLFFGSGTQLSVL.

This chain joins TRBV3-1 (or the pseudogene TRBV3-2) and TRBJ2-7, with 12 bases that match TRBD2. J was trimmed by 2 bases and V by 7 bases; bases with no gene match: 6. The CDR3 covers 15 residues. Looked up from germline, CDR1 is LGHDT and CDR2 is YNNKEL (reference sequence). DNA for the CDR3: TGTGCCAGCACCCGACTAGCGGGGGATCCCTACGAGCAGTACTTC. It translates to CASTRLAGDPYEQYF.